This is a list of T cell receptor beta chains from one sample in a study of OX40 agonist ivuxolimab in advanced cancers. Data came from immunoSEQ multiplex PCR; TCRdb stores just in-frame clones and leaves some out. The sample lists fewer than 20,000 clones, over 75% occurring once. The sequenced sample was CD4+ or CD8+ T cells sorted from blood, obtained in a trial of the OX40 agonist ivuxolimab. The receptors stem from an adult with an advanced solid tumor such as melanoma, head and neck, liver or kidney cancer. CDR3s include the opening cysteine and the closing phenylalanine or tryptophan. A D gene is named only where the DNA matches it firmly. Some rows mark clone size as missing; the rest say once, few, many or name a class of expanded clone.

TGTGCCAGCAGCCCCGACAGGACCGACTATGGCTACACCTTC CASSPDRTDYGYTF TRBV5-6 . . TRBJ1-2
TGTGCCAGCAGCTTGGGGGACCTGCGCGGCAATGAGCAGTTCTTC CASSLGDLRGNEQFF TRBV5-1 . . TRBJ2-1
TGTGCCAGTAGTATAAGGGCTAAACCAAATGAGCAGTTCTTC CASSIRAKPNEQFF TRBV19 . . TRBJ2-1
TGTGCCAGTAGTATAGGGACAGGGTCCTACGAGCAGTACTTC CASSIGTGSYEQYF TRBV19 TRBD1 . TRBJ2-7
TGTGCCAGCAGCAACACCGGGGAGCTGTTTTTT CASSNTGELFF TRBV14 . . TRBJ2-2
TGTGCCACCAGCAGCGTTGGCGTCTCCTACGAGCAGTACTTC CATSSVGVSYEQYF TRBV15 . . TRBJ2-7
TGTGCCAGCTCACCTACCGGGGCCGCAACCTACGAGCAGTACTTC CASSPTGAATYEQYF TRBV18 . . TRBJ2-7
TGTGCCATCAGTGTGGACGGTAGCTCCTACGAGCAGTACTTC CAISVDGSSYEQYF TRBV10-3 . . TRBJ2-7
TGCAGCGTATCGGGACAGGGGCGGGGGGAGACCCAGTACTTC CSVSGQGRGETQYF TRBV29-1 TRBD1 . TRBJ2-5
TGTGCCACCAGCAGTTTGGGGGGGACAGGAGCCTACGAGCAGTACTTC CATSSLGGTGAYEQYF TRBV15 . . TRBJ2-7
TGTGCCAGCAGGTCGACAGGGGACTATGGCTACACCTTC CASRSTGDYGYTF TRBV7-4 TRBD1 . TRBJ1-2
TGTGCCAGCAGCTTAAGGACAGGGGCCTCTTATGGCTACACCTTC CASSLRTGASYGYTF TRBV7-6 TRBD1 . TRBJ1-2
TGTGCCAGTAGCCCACGGGACGATGCCTACGAGCAGTACTTC CASSPRDDAYEQYF TRBV19 . . TRBJ2-7
TGCGCCAGCAGCTTAGGAACAGGGGTCATCTCTGGAAACACCATATATTTT CASSLGTGVISGNTIYF TRBV5-1 TRBD1 . TRBJ1-3
TGTGCCGCCGGGCCCTCGAGCACTGAAGCTTTCTTT CAAGPSSTEAFF TRBV19 . . TRBJ1-1
TGCGCCAGCAGCTTGGGGACAGGTAACACCATATATTTT CASSLGTGNTIYF TRBV5-1 TRBD1 . TRBJ1-3
TGTGCCAGCAGCGTAGAGTCGGGGAGCTCCTACAATGAGCAGTTCTTC CASSVESGSSYNEQFF TRBV9 . . TRBJ2-1
TGTGCCAGCAGCAATCCCCTTAGCGGGAGTAGCTACAATGAGCAGTTCTTC CASSNPLSGSSYNEQFF TRBV9 TRBD2 . TRBJ2-1
TGTGCCAGCAGCTTAGAGAGGTGGGCAGTGGGGAGCTCCTACGAGCAGTACTTC CASSLERWAVGSSYEQYF TRBV11-3 . . TRBJ2-7
TGTGCCAGCAGCTTAGAAGACGAGCAGTACTTC CASSLEDEQYF TRBV13 . . TRBJ2-7
TGTGCCTGGAGGAAGGGAATGAACACTGAAGCTTTCTTT CAWRKGMNTEAFF TRBV30 . once TRBJ1-1
TGTGCCAGCAGCGGGGGAGGAATAGGCGGGAGGGCCACGTACGAGCAGTACTTC CASSGGGIGGRATYEQYF TRBV27 TRBD2 . TRBJ2-7
TGTGCCAGCAGTTCAACAAGGGGGCTCAACTATGGCTACACCTTC CASSSTRGLNYGYTF TRBV2 TRBD1 . TRBJ1-2
TGCGCCAGCAGCCCACTAGCGGGGACCATGAATGAGCAGTTCTTC CASSPLAGTMNEQFF TRBV4-3 TRBD2 . TRBJ2-1
TGTGCCACCAGCAGAGATGGTGCCGTTAACACTGAAGCTTTCTTT CATSRDGAVNTEAFF TRBV15 . medium-sized TRBJ1-1
TGTGCCAGCAGTCTAACAGGGTACTATTCACCCCTCCACTTT CASSLTGYYSPLHF TRBV2 . . TRBJ1-6
TGTGCCAGCAGTTACACGGCTAGCGGGATACCCAACGAGCAGTACTTC CASSYTASGIPNEQYF TRBV6-5 TRBD2 . TRBJ2-7
TGTGCCAGTAGCTCAGGACAGATTAGATCTGGGGCCAACGTCCTGACTTTC CASSSGQIRSGANVLTF TRBV19 . . TRBJ2-6
TGTGCCAGCAGCCCGGGACAGGGGGGCCACAATGAGCAGTTCTTC CASSPGQGGHNEQFF TRBV11-3 TRBD1 . TRBJ2-1
TGTGCCAGCAGCGCCTCAGGGGGCGGTGAAAAACTGTTTTTT CASSASGGGEKLFF TRBV9 TRBD1 . TRBJ1-4
TGTGCCAGCTATAGAGGGGGGGACTATGGCTACACCTTC CASYRGGDYGYTF TRBV6-5 . once TRBJ1-2
TGTGCCAGCAGCAACCCCGGGACTAGCGCCTACGAGCAGTACTTC CASSNPGTSAYEQYF TRBV5-6 TRBD2 . TRBJ2-7
TGTGCCAGCAGTGACAGGGTTGAAGCTTTCTTT CASSDRVEAFF TRBV2 . . TRBJ1-1
TGTGCCAGCAGCCAAGATGTGTCTTACGAGCAGTACTTC CASSQDVSYEQYF TRBV7-9 . . TRBJ2-7
TGTGCCAGCAGCTTACCGGGAGGGAAGGAGACCCAGTACTTC CASSLPGGKETQYF TRBV7-8 TRBD2 . TRBJ2-5
TGTGCCAGCAGCCAAGTTGGGACAGGGTCCACTGAAGCTTTCTTT CASSQVGTGSTEAFF TRBV14 TRBD1 . TRBJ1-1
TGTGCCAGCAGTTTATCGATACGGGCCATCTACGAGCAGTACTTC CASSLSIRAIYEQYF TRBV27 . few TRBJ2-7
TGTGCCAGCAGTTCAGGGACTAGCGGGAGTTCGAATGAGCAGTTCTTC CASSSGTSGSSNEQFF TRBV27 TRBD2 . TRBJ2-1
TGTGCCAGCAGTTTTGCGTCCACAGATACGCAGTATTTT CASSFASTDTQYF TRBV27 . . TRBJ2-3
TGTGCCACCAGCGGATCCGGGACAGGGGAGGTCGAGCAGTACTTC CATSGSGTGEVEQYF TRBV15 TRBD1 . TRBJ2-7
TGTGCCAGCAGTGCCCCTACCGAGCAGTACTTC CASSAPTEQYF TRBV28 . . TRBJ2-7